The following is a T cell receptor (beta chain) sequence with its context. The target antigen is unknown. The study ran its PCR with 60 Vbeta and 13 Jbeta primers. How the authors handled the data: Counted up in a later analysis, unique TCR beta chains came to some 72 million, with around 12 million shared. Clones were sequenced by immunoSEQ multiplex PCR, and TCRdb holds only the in-frame ones, with some missing. Clonal size and the V and J genes are those of that table, whereas D and trimming came from the DNA. Its table records about 79,000 clones. This sample is part of a study of cytomegalovirus exposure and HLA in healthy donors. Germline V lookup: CDR1 KGHSH, CDR2 LQKENI. V lost 6 bases and J lost 3, with 15 bases in between. The CDR3 is made up of 15 amino acids. Findings and caveats of the study: Cytomegalovirus-associated TCR beta chains were listed, numbering 164. In a later analysis, a missense DCLRE1C variant was linked to TCR beta V- and J-gene trimming.

The clonotype originates from a man between 25 and 39 years old in good health and CMV-seronegative. The chain uses TRBV18 and TRBJ1-3, with TRBD1 as a possible D gene (6 bases). Sequencing was performed on PBMCs. The CDR3 nucleotides read TGTGCCAGCTCCCCAAGGACAGTGGATGGAAACACCATATATTTT. Translated: CASSPRTVDGNTIYF.